These 8 T cell receptor beta chains originate from one sample sequenced in a study of blood T cell repertoires in COVID-19. TCRdb's copy holds only in-frame clones and misses some; the assay was immunoSEQ multiplex PCR. The table shows 250,000 to 350,000 clones, with about 93% occurring only once. What was sequenced was peripheral blood. The origin of the receptors is a woman aged 25 to 39 with COVID-19, enrolled during active disease.

V usage is TRBV7-4 and J usage is TRBJ1-5, with D unresolved. Germline loops: CDR1 SGHVT, CDR2 SQSDAQ. The V end lost 0 bases, the J end lost 11 bases, and 8 bases lay between the germline ends. The CDR3 sequence is 12 residues long. The CDR3: CASSLARRSQHF. In DNA form, the CDR3 reads TGTGCCAGCAGCTTAGCGCGTCGCTCCCAGCATTTT.

DNA of the CDR3: TGTGCCAGCAGCCTCGGGGGGGCAGGGGCAATGAATTCACCCCTCCACTTT. Translating it yields CASSLGGAGAMNSPLHF. The rearrangement links TRBV11-2 to TRBJ1-6; weak D call: TRBD1 (6 bases). This CDR3 comprises 17 residues. Per the germline V gene, CDR1 is SGHAT and CDR2 is FQNNGV. Trimming shortened V by 5 bases and J by 7 bases, and 21 bases separated the two germline ends.

This chain uses TRBV11-1 with TRBJ2-7, with a possible D match to TRBD1 (5 bases). The V and J ends lost 1 base and 2 bases respectively, with 6 bases between them. The germline gives CDR1 SGHAT, CDR2 FQDESV (reference sequence). The CDR3 consists of 13 residues. CDR3 sequence reads: CASSLGTTYEQYF. The DNA for the CDR3 is TGTGCCAGCAGCTTAGGGACAACCTACGAGCAGTACTTC.

For this clone: Other DNA sequences in this specimen translate into the identical CDR3. The V call is TRBV5-1, the J call TRBJ1-5, with unresolved D. Per germline, CDR1 SGHRS and CDR2 YFSETQ. With 0 bases removed from V and 2 bases from J, the gap between germline ends came to 6 bases. The length of the CDR3 is 14 residues. CDR3 DNA: TGCGCCAGCAGCTTGGGGTCAGGCAATCAGCCCCAGCATTTT. Translation gives CASSLGSGNQPQHF.

V gene TRBV12-5 combines with J gene TRBJ2-1, with D perhaps TRBD1 (5 bases). The CDR3 runs to 14 residues. V dropped 1 base and J dropped 3 bases, with 7 bases sitting between them. Germline loops: CDR1 LGHNT, CDR2 FRNRAP. The CDR3 region has the DNA TGTGCTAGTGGTTTGGCAGGGATCTACAATGAGCAGTTCTTC. Its translation is CASGLAGIYNEQFF.

V and J are TRBV30 and TRBJ2-3; D may be TRBD2 (5 bases). CDR1 is GTSNPN, CDR2 SVGIG, per germline (reference sequence). V was cut by 3 bases and J by 0 bases, with 13 bases left in between. This CDR3 has 15 amino acids. The CDR3 reads CAWRPRAPSTDTQYF. In DNA, the CDR3 is TGTGCCTGGAGGCCGCGGGCGCCTAGCACAGATACGCAGTATTTT. Full variable domain (rest looked up from reference TRBV30 and TRBJ2-3): SQTIHQWPATLVQPVGSPLSLECTVEGTSNPNLYWYRQAAGRGLQLLFYSVGIGQISSEVPQNLSASRPQDRQFILSSKKLLLSDSGFYLCAWRPRAPSTDTQYFGPGTRLTVL.

The chain uses TRBV3-1 (or the pseudogene TRBV3-2) and TRBJ1-6; maybe TRBD1 (5 bases). V was cut by 6 bases and J by 6 bases, with 18 bases left in between. The length of the CDR3 is 16 residues. In germline, CDR1 is LGHDT, CDR2 YNNKEL (reference sequence). The CDR3 loop reads CASRHPRGVFNSPLHF. The CDR3 DNA sequence: TGTGCCAGCAGGCATCCTAGGGGCGTCTTTAATTCACCCCTCCACTTT.

The V and J genes are TRBV9 and TRBJ2-5, with 7 bases identical to TRBD2. This CDR3 contains 17 residues. CDR1 SGDLS and CDR2 YYNGEE come from the germline V gene. The ends lost 3 bases at V and 2 bases at J; junction bases unmatched: 13. The CDR3 protein is CASSASLGGTKQETQYF. In DNA form, the CDR3 reads TGTGCCAGCAGCGCGTCCTTAGGCGGGACTAAACAAGAGACCCAGTACTTC.